This entry lists 16 T cell receptor beta chains sequenced from one sample in a study of cytomegalovirus exposure and HLA in healthy donors (dated by TCRdb to about 2017). Preparation of the library involved the immunoSEQ multiplex PCR assay. A mixture of 60 forward primers for TCR Vbeta segments and 13 reverse primers for TCR Jbeta segments was used in the multiplex PCR. The table was pulled from immuneACCESS by TCRdb, which kept in-frame rearrangements only. Such tables lose some clones; where checked, under half of the loss comes from unresolved V genes, and the rest has no known cause. The table for this sample lists 150,000 to 200,000 clones; around 81% of them were counted only once. Of the sample, roughly 2% is held by the ten largest clones. The sequenced sample consisted of PBMCs. These receptors came from a young woman in good health and CMV-seropositive.

This chain joins TRBV5-1 and TRBJ2-3; TRBD2 agrees at 9 bases. The CDR3 loop spans 14 amino acids. V shed 5 bases, J shed 3 bases, and the junction held 4 bases outside the gene matches. Germline V gene lookup returns CDR1 SGHRS and CDR2 YFSETQ. The CDR3 loop reads CASRPSGDTDTQYF. CDR3 bases: TGCGCCAGCAGGCCTAGCGGGGATACAGATACGCAGTATTTT.

About this clone: The sample contains more than one DNA sequence encoding this CDR3. The chain is built from TRBV9 and TRBJ2-2; D might be TRBD1 (6 bases). CDR3 length: 15 residues. In germline, CDR1 is SGDLS, CDR2 YYNGEE. V lost 0 bases and J lost 1, with 7 bases in between. CDR3 sequence: CASSVGGGNTGELFF. The CDR3 DNA is TGTGCCAGCAGCGTAGGAGGGGGGAACACCGGGGAGCTGTTTTTT.

The rearrangement links TRBV5-1 to TRBJ1-1; no firm D call. The CDR3 has 13 amino acids. Trimming pared 2 bases from V and 0 bases from J, leaving 5 bases between. Per germline, CDR1 SGHRS and CDR2 YFSETQ. The CDR3 coding sequence is TGCGCCAGCAGCTTCCAGGTGAACACTGAAGCTTTCTTT. Translation gives CASSFQVNTEAFF.

This clone was detected only a few times. The chain uses TRBV6-5 and TRBJ2-7, with a possible D match to TRBD2 (5 bases). Per the germline V gene, CDR1 is MNHEY and CDR2 is SVGAGI. This CDR3 is 14 amino acids long. Trimming stripped 6 bases from V and 3 bases from J, with 15 bases between. The CDR3: CASRYQDGDYEQYF. CDR3 sequence (DNA): TGTGCCAGCAGATACCAAGACGGGGACTACGAGCAGTACTTC.

This clone appeared a few times. In nucleotides, the CDR3 is TGTGCCAGCAGGGCGGGGGAGAATGAAAAACTGTTTTTT. Its translation: CASRAGENEKLFF. This chain links TRBV2 with TRBJ1-4; D may be TRBD1 (5 bases). Germline CDR1 and CDR2: SNHLY and FYNNEI. This CDR3 region has 13 residues. Trimming took 6 bases from V and 5 from J, leaving 10 bases between them.

The count of this clone is one. The rearrangement uses TRBV27 and TRBJ1-2, with 7 bases that match TRBD1. This CDR3 is built from 14 residues. V gave up 6 bases and J gave up 7 bases; unmatched junction bases: 11. Germline V gene data show CDR1 as MNHEY and CDR2 as SMNVEV (reference sequence). This chain's CDR3 is CASRAGTEVRGYTF. The CDR3 DNA sequence: TGTGCCAGCAGGGCCGGGACAGAGGTTCGTGGCTACACCTTC.

This chain joins TRBV7-2 and TRBJ2-6; 9 bases fit TRBD2. V lost 2 bases and J lost 1; bases outside the gene matches: 6. Germline V gene lookup returns CDR1 SGHTA and CDR2 FQGNSA. There are 18 residues in the CDR3. The CDR3 region is CASSLNPAGGSGANVLTF. The DNA for the CDR3 is TGTGCCAGCAGCTTAAATCCAGCGGGGGGTTCTGGGGCCAACGTCCTGACTTTC.

This chain links TRBV5-1 with TRBJ2-7; 9 bases line up with TRBD1. Per germline, CDR1 SGHRS and CDR2 YFSETQ. The CDR3 is 14 amino acids. J was trimmed by 4 bases and V by 4 bases; bases with no gene match: 6. CDR3 DNA sequence: TGCGCCAGCAGCCTCGGACAGGGGAGGTACGAGCAGTACTTC. It translates to CASSLGQGRYEQYF.

The V call is TRBV7-3, the J call TRBJ2-1, with 15 positions matching TRBD2. CDR1 and CDR2 (germline): SGHTA, FQGTGA. V lost 5 bases to trimming and J lost 0 bases; unmatched junction nucleotides: 5. This CDR3 comprises 18 residues. The CDR3 sequence: CASSGGTSGGSSYNEQFF. DNA for the CDR3: TGTGCCAGCAGCGGGGGGACTAGCGGGGGGAGCTCCTACAATGAGCAGTTCTTC.

This sequence joins TRBV4-2 and TRBJ2-2, with a possible D match to TRBD2 (6 bases). Between the trimmed V and J ends, which lost 1 base and 7 bases, there was a span of 10 bases. Germline loops: CDR1 LGHNA, CDR2 YNFKEQ. The CDR3 is 14 amino acids. Written as DNA, the CDR3 is TGTGCCAGCAGCCAAGGGAGGGACTTCGGGGAGCTGTTTTTT. Residues: CASSQGRDFGELFF.

The chain uses TRBV9 and TRBJ1-6; unclear D gene. V was clipped by 3 bases and J by 6 bases, with 13 bases between them. The CDR3 loop spans 15 amino acids. The germline V gene encodes CDR1 SGDLS and CDR2 YYNGEE. CDR3 nucleotides: TGTGCCAGCAGCGGATCCGGGGTTACTAATTCACCCCTCCACTTT. Protein sequence: CASSGSGVTNSPLHF.

The rearrangement links TRBV6-1 to TRBJ2-5; possibly TRBD2 for D (6 bases). The CDR3 sequence is 14 residues long. V was clipped by 4 bases and J by 5 bases, with 14 bases between them. Germline V gene lookup returns CDR1 MNHNS and CDR2 SASEGT. CDR3 DNA sequence: TGTGCCAGCAGTGTGGGCGGGGATGCGGAGACCCAGTACTTC. As protein: CASSVGGDAETQYF.

This clone was counted a few times. The chain combines TRBV6-4 with TRBJ2-1, with TRBD2 identical over 8 bases. This CDR3 region has 14 residues. V dropped 6 bases and J dropped 9; count of bases not matched to a gene: 10. Germline assignment: CDR1 MRHNA and CDR2 SNTAGT. The CDR3 protein is CASSGGAEGGEQFF. In DNA, the CDR3 is TGTGCCAGCAGCGGGGGGGCTGAGGGCGGTGAGCAGTTCTTC.

The chain uses TRBV5-1 and TRBJ2-1; TRBD2 matches 8 bases. The V and J ends lost 0 bases and 5 bases, in that order; junction bases with no gene match: 7. This CDR3 region has 16 residues. CDR1 and CDR2 (germline): SGHRS, YFSETQ. The CDR3 sequence: CASSLVVAGGHNEQFF. In DNA form, the CDR3 reads TGCGCCAGCAGCTTGGTGGTCGCGGGGGGCCACAATGAGCAGTTCTTC.

The chain uses TRBV6-5 and TRBJ1-5; 10 positions match TRBD1. Losses at the gene ends were 6 bases for V and 8 bases for J; bases not matched to a gene: 10. Germline loops: CDR1 MNHEY, CDR2 SVGAGI. The CDR3 sequence is 15 residues long. The chain's CDR3 is CASSAGQGFREPQHF. The CDR3 coding sequence is TGTGCCAGCAGCGCGGGACAGGGGTTCAGAGAGCCCCAGCATTTT.

The chain has TRBV4-1 and TRBJ2-5, with 8 nucleotides matching TRBD2. With V trimmed by 2 bases and J by 0 bases, 8 bases remained unmatched. The germline V gene has CDR1 MGHRA and CDR2 YSYEKL. This CDR3 comprises 17 residues. CDR3 nucleotide sequence: TGCGCCAGCAGCCAACGAATTGTAGCGGGACACCAAGAGACCCAGTACTTC. Amino acid sequence: CASSQRIVAGHQETQYF.